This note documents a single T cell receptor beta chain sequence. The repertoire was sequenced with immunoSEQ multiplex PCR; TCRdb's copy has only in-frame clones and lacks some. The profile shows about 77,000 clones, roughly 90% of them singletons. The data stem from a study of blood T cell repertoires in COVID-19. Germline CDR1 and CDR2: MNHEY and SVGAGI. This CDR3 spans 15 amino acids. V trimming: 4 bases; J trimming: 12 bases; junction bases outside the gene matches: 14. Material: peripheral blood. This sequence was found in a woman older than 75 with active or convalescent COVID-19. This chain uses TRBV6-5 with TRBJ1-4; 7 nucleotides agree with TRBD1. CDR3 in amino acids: CASSWTQGSRSQLFF. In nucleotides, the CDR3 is TGTGCCAGCAGTTGGACACAGGGGTCCCGATCCCAACTGTTTTTT.